The clone carrying this T cell receptor (beta chain) was recorded a few times. No antigen is known for it. This sample was included in a study of T cells in Graves' hyperthyroidism and ophthalmopathy. Background on the study: Initial diagnosis, before any treatment, was when peripheral blood was collected.

The germline CDR1 and CDR2 sequences are SGHDN and FVKESK. The trim removed 1 base at V and 8 bases at J, leaving 12 bases unmatched. This CDR3 has 16 residues. Uncontrolled infection, other autoimmune disease, pregnancy or lactation barred patients from enrollment. General observations from the study: Most expanded thyroid clonotypes above 0.001 recurred in blood.

RNA transcripts provided the source from which TCR beta CDR3 regions were amplified. HTBI primers drove first-round RT-PCR of the TCR CDR3. Each CDR3 protein is one row after TCRdb ran MiXCR on the multiplex PCR reads. The sample lists some 770,000 distinct CDR3 sequences; about 15% were seen once. Sequencing was performed on blood. This rearrangement joins TRBV14 to TRBJ2-7, with 9 bases identical to TRBD1. This clonotype was sampled from a man between 18 and 35 years old with Graves' hyperthyroidism. This CDR3 reads CASSQVFGTGSYKQYF. CDR3 DNA: TGTGCCAGCAGCCAAGTGTTCGGGACAGGGAGTTATAAGCAGTACTTC. Full variable domain (remainder filled in from reference TRBV14 and TRBJ2-7): EAGVTQFPSHSVIEKGQTVTLRCDPISGHDNLYWYRRVMGKEIKFLLHFVKESKQDESGMPNNRFLAERTGGTYSTLKVQPAELEDSGVYFCASSQVFGTGSYKQYFGPGTRLTVT.